This T cell receptor (beta chain) was profiled in a study of T cells in tumors after PD-1 blockade. Study-wide background: Prior checkpoint blockade, systemic immunosuppressant use, or anti-cancer therapy within 4 weeks excluded patients. Daily vismodegib 150 mg continued in a subset of anti-PD-1-treated patients.

Repertoires were generated with immunoSEQ multiplex PCR, while TCRdb's copy carries only in-frame clones and drops some. This sample has approximately 45,000 clones, with 70% to 85% found just once. This clone occurred a few times. CDR1 SGHRS and CDR2 YFSETQ come from the germline V gene. V lost 4 bases, J lost 5 bases, and 8 bases stayed unmatched. The CDR3 extends over 16 amino acids. Template: tumor biopsy or peripheral blood genomic DNA, 616-6,004 ng per sample. Here the sequenced sample was PBMCs, taken before anti-PD-1 therapy. The rearrangement links TRBV5-1 to TRBJ1-4; 10 bases map to TRBD1. This sequence was found in a human donor with advanced basal cell or squamous cell carcinoma (not recorded which). The DNA for the CDR3 is TGCGCCAGCAGCCCGACAGGGGGCACCCTAAATGAAAAACTGTTTTTT. The encoded protein is CASSPTGGTLNEKLFF.